Described below is a single T cell receptor (beta chain) sequence and its context. This entry belongs to a study of T cell changes during pregnancy in multiple sclerosis. V was pared by 5 bases and J by 2 bases, with 3 bases of the junction left unmatched. CDR1 and CDR2 (germline): SGHAT, FQDESV (reference sequence). This CDR3 has 16 residues. Sequencing used immunoSEQ multiplex PCR; TCRdb keeps in-frame clones, though not all of them. The sample comprises 65,000 to 70,000 clones, 85% to 95% of which are singletons, and less than 2% rests with the top ten. This sequence originates from a female donor in good health, enrolled as a control in a pregnancy study. Material: peripheral blood, obtained in the third trimester of pregnancy. V usage is TRBV11-1 and J usage is TRBJ2-5; TRBD2 matches 15 bases. The CDR3 nucleotides read TGTGCCAGCAGCCTCGGGACTAGCGGGGGGCAAGAGACCCAGTACTTC. Protein sequence: CASSLGTSGGQETQYF.